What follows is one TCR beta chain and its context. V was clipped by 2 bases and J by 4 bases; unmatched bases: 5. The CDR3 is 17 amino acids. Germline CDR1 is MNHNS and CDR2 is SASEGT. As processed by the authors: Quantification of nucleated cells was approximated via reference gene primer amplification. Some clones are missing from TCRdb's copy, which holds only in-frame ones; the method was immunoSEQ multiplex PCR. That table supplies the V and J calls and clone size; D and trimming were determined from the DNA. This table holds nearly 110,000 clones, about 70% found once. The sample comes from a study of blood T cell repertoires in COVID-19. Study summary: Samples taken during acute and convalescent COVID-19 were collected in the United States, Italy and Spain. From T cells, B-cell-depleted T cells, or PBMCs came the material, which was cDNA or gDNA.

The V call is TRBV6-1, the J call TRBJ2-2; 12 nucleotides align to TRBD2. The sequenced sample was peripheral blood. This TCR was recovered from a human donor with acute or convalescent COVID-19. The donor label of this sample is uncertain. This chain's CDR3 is CASSELAGGPVTGELFF. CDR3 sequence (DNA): TGTGCCAGCAGTGAACTAGCGGGGGGGCCGGTCACCGGGGAGCTGTTTTTT.